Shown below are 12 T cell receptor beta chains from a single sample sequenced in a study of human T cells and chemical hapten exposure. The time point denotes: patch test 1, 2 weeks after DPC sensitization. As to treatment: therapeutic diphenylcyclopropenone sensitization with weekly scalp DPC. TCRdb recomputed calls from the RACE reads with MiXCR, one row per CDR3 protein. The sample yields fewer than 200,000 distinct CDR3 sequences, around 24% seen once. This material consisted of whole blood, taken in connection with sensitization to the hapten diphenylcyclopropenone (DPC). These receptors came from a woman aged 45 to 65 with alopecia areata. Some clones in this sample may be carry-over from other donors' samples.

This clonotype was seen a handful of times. CDR3 coding DNA: TGTGCCAGTCAGCGGGGACACTACACCGGGGAGCTGTTTTTT. The encoded protein is CASQRGHYTGELFF. V usage is TRBV3-1 and J usage is TRBJ2-2, with D perhaps TRBD2 (7 bases). V was clipped by 9 bases and J by 3 bases, with 14 bases between them. This CDR3 spans 14 amino acids. CDR1 is LGHDT and CDR2 is YNNKEL in the germline V gene (reference sequence).

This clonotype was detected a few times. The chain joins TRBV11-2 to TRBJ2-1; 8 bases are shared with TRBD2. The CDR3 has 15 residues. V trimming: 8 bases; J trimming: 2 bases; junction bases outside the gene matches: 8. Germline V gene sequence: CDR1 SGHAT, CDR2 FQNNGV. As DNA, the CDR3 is TGTGCCAGCGGCCTTAGCGGGACCACCTACAATGAGCAGTTCTTC. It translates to CASGLSGTTYNEQFF.

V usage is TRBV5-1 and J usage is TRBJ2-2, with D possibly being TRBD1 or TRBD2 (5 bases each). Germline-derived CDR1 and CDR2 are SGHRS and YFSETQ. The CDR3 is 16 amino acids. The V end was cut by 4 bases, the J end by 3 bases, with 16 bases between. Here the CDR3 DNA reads TGCGCCAGCAGCCCGGCCGGGACGACAGACACCGGGGAGCTGTTTTTT. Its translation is CASSPAGTTDTGELFF.

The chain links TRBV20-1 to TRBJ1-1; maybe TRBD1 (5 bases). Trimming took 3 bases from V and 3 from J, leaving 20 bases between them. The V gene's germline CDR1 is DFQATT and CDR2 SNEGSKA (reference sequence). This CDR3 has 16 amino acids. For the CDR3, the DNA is TGCAGTGCTAGCCCCCTCGGGGAGCCGGGGGACACTGAAGCTTTCTTT. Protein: CSASPLGEPGDTEAFF.

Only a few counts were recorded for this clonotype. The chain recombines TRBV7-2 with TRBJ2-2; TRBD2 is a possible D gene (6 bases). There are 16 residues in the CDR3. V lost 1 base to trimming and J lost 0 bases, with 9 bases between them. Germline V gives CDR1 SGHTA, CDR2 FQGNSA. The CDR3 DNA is TGTGCCAGCAGCTTAGGACCGGGGGCGAACACCGGGGAGCTGTTTTTT. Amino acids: CASSLGPGANTGELFF.

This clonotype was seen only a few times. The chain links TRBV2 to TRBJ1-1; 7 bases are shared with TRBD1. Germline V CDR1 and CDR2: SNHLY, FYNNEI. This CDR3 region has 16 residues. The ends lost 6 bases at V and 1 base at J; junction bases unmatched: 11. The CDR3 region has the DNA TGTGCCAGCAGACAGTACAGGGGATACGGGAACACTGAAGCTTTCTTT. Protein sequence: CASRQYRGYGNTEAFF.

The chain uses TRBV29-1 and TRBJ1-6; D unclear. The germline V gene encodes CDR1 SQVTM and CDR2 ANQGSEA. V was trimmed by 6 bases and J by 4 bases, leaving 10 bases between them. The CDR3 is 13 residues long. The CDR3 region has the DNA TGCAGCGTCCGGGGAACGTATAATTCACCCCTCCACTTT. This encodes CSVRGTYNSPLHF.

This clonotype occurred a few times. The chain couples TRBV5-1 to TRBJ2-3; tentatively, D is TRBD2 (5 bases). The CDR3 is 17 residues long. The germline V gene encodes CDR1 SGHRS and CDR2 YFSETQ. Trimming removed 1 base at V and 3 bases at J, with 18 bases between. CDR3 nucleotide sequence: TGCGCCAGCAGCTTGTACGGGGAAGGGAGTTTGACAGATACGCAGTATTTT. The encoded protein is CASSLYGEGSLTDTQYF. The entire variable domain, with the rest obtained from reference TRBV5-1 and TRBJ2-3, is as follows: KAGVTQTPRYLIKTRGQQVTLSCSPISGHRSVSWYQQTPGQGLQFLFEYFSETQRNKGNFPGRFSGRQFSNSRSEMNVSTLELGDSALYLCASSLYGEGSLTDTQYFGPGTRLTVL.

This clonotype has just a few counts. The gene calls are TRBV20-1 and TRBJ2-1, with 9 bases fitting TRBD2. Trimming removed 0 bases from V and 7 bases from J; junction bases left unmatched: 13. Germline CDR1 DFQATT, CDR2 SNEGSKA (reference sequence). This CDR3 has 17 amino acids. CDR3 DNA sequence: TGCAGTGCTAGAGAAGGTGGAGGGACTAGCTCTTCAAATGAGCAGTTCTTC. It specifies CSAREGGGTSSSNEQFF.

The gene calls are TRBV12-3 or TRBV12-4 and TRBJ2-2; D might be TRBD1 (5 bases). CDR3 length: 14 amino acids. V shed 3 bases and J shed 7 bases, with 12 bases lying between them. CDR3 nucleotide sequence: TGTGCCAGCAGTTTTCAAGGGGTATACGGGGAGCTGTTTTTT. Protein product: CASSFQGVYGELFF.

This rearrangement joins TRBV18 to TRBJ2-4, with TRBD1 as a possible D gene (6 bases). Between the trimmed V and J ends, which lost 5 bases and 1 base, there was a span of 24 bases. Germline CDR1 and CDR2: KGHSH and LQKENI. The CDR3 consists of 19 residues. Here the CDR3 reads CASSYASRGVEGAKNIQYF. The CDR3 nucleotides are TGTGCCAGCTCATATGCGAGCAGGGGAGTAGAGGGGGCCAAAAACATTCAGTACTTC.

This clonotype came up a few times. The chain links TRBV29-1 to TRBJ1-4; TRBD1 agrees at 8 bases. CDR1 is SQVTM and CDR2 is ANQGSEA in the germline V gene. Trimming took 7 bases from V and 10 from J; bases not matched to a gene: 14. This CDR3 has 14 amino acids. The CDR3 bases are TGCAGCGCCCACCTCGGGACAGGAGGGGGAAAACTGTTTTTT. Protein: CSAHLGTGGGKLFF. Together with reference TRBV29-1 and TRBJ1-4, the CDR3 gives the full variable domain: SAVISQKPSRDICQRGTSLTIQCQVDSQVTMMFWYRQQPGQSLTLIATANQGSEATYESGFVIDKFPISRPNLTFSTLTVSNMSPEDSSIYLCSAHLGTGGGKLFFGSGTQLSVL.